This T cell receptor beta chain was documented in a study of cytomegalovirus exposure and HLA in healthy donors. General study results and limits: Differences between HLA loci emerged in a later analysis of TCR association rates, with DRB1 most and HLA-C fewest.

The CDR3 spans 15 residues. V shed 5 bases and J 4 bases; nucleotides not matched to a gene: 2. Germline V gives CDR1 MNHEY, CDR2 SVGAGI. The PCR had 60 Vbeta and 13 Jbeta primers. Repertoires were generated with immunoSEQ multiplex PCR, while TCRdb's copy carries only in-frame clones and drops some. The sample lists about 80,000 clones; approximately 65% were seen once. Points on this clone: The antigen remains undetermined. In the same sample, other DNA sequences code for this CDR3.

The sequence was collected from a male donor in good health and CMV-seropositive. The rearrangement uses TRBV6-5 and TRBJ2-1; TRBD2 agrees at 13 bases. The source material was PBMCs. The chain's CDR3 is CASSPTSGGYNEQFF. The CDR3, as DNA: TGTGCCAGCAGTCCGACTAGCGGGGGGTACAATGAGCAGTTCTTC.